This TCR beta chain was sequenced for a study of a mutant IDH1 vaccine in newly diagnosed glioma. Study-level information: In weeks 1, 3, 5, 7, 11, 15, 19 and 23, patients were immunized, eight times in all. Onset of vaccination occurred 4-6 weeks following radiotherapy alone, or with temozolomide cycles. Regarding the study as a whole: Changes in the top peripheral T cell clonotypes seemingly had no bearing on pseudoprogression.

As to time point: week 11, during vaccination. The study gave 300 ug of mutant IDH1 20-mer peptide per vaccine dose, with topical imiquimod. The donors had new WHO grade 3 or 4 astrocytomas; these were IDH1-mutant and ATRX-lost. Using immunoSEQ multiplex PCR, the repertoire was profiled, and TCRdb retains in-frame clones only, with some absent. The sample has some 30,000 clones, 90% seen once. V was pared by 6 bases and J by 3 bases, with 15 bases between. The length of the CDR3 is 15 residues. Germline-derived CDR1 and CDR2 are MDHEN and SYDVKM. As regards this clone: Antigen specificity is unknown.

The clonotype comes from a man in his late teens or twenties with glioma. The chain recombines TRBV28 with TRBJ1-3; D may be TRBD1 (5 bases). The material was PBMCs, obtained from a glioma patient whose treatment included an IDH1 peptide vaccine. The chain's CDR3 is CASSSGEGHGNTIYF. CDR3 sequence (DNA): TGTGCCAGCAGCTCCGGGGAGGGGCATGGAAACACCATATATTTT.